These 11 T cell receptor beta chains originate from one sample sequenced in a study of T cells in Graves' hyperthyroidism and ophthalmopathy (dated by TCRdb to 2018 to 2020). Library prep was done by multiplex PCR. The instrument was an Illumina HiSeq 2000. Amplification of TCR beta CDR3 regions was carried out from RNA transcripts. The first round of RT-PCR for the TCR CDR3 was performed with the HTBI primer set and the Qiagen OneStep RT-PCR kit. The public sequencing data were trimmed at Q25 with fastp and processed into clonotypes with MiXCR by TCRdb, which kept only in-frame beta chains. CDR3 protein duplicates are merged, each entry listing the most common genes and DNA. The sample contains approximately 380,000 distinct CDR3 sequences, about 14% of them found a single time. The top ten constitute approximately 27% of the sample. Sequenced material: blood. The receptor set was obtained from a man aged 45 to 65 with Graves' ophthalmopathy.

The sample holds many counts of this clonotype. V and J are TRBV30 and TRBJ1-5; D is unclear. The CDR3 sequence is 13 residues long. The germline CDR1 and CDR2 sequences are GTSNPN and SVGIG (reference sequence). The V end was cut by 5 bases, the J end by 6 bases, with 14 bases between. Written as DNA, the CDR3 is TGTGCCTGGGCTGCCGCTGCCGGTCAGCCCCAGCATTTT. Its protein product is CAWAAAAGQPQHF.

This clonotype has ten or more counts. CDR3: CAWSVFGEGAGELFF. The CDR3 DNA reads as TGTGCCTGGAGTGTGTTTGGGGAAGGTGCCGGGGAGCTGTTTTTT. The chain uses TRBV30 and TRBJ2-2; D not certain. The germline gives CDR1 GTSNPN, CDR2 SVGIG (reference sequence). This CDR3 is built from 15 residues. V was cut by 0 bases and J by 6 bases, with 14 bases left in between.

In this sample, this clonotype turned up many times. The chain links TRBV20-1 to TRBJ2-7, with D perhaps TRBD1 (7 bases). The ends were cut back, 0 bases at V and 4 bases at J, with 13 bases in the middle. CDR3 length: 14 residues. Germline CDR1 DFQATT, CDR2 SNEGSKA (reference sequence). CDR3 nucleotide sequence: TGCAGTGCTAGAGATTGGCAGGGGGGATACGAGCAGTACTTC. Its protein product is CSARDWQGGYEQYF.

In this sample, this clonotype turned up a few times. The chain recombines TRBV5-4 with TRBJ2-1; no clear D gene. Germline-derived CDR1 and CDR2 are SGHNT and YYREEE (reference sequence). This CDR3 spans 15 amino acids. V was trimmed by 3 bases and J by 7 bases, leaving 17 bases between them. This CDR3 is CASSYRTTADNEQFF. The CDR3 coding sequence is TGTGCCAGCAGCTATCGGACCACCGCTGATAATGAGCAGTTCTTC. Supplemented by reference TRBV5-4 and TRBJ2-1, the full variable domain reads ETGVTQSPTHLIKTRGQQVTLRCSSQSGHNTVSWYQQALGQGPQFIFQYYREEENGRGNFPPRFSGLQFPNYSSELNVNALELDDSALYLCASSYRTTADNEQFFGPGTRLTVL.

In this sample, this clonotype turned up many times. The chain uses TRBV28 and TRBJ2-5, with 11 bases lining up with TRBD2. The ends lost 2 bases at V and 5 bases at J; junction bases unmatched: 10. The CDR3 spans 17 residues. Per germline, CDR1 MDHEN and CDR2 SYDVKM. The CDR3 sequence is CASSLIPSASGRETQYF. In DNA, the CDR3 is TGTGCCAGCAGTTTAATCCCCTCGGCTAGCGGGAGGGAGACCCAGTACTTC. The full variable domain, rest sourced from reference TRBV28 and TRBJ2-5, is DVKVTQSSRYLVKRTGEKVFLECVQDMDHENMFWYRQDPGLGLRLIYFSYDVKMKEKGDIPEGYSVSREKKERFSLILESASTNQTSMYLCASSLIPSASGRETQYFGPGTRLLVL.

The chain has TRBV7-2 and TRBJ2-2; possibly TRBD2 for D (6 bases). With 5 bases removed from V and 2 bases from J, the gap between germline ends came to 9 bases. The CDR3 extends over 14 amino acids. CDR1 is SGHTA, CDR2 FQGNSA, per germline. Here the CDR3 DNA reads TGTGCCAGCAGCAATAGCGGAAACACCGGGGAGCTGTTTTTT. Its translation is CASSNSGNTGELFF.

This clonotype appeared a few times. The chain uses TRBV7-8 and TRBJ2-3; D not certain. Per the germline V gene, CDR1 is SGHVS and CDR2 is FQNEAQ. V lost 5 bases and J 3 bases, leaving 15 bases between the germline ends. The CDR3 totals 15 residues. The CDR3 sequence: CASSAIQSGTDTQYF. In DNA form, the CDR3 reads TGTGCCAGCAGCGCCATCCAGAGTGGGACAGATACGCAGTATTTT.

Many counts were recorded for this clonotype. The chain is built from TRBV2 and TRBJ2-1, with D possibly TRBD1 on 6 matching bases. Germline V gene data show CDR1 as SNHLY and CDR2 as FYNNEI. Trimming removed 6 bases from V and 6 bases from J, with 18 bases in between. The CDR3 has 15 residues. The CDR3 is CASRLQGQVFNEQFF. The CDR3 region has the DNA TGTGCCAGCAGATTGCAGGGACAAGTTTTCAATGAGCAGTTCTTC.

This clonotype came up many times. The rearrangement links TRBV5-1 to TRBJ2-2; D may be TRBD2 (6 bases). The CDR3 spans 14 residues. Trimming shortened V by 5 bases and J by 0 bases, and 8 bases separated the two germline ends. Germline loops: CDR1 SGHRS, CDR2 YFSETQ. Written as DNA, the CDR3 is TGCGCCAGCAGGGGCGGGACGAACACCGGGGAGCTGTTTTTT. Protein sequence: CASRGGTNTGELFF.

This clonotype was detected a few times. Here the CDR3 DNA reads TGCGCCAGCAGCCAAGGGGTAGCTTGGGGGGGCGGCGAGCAGTACTTC. Translation: CASSQGVAWGGGEQYF. The chain uses TRBV4-1 and TRBJ2-7, with D possibly TRBD2 on 7 matching bases. The V end lost 1 base, the J end lost 6 bases, and 19 bases lay between the germline ends. This CDR3 contains 16 residues. CDR1 is MGHRA, CDR2 YSYEKL, per germline.

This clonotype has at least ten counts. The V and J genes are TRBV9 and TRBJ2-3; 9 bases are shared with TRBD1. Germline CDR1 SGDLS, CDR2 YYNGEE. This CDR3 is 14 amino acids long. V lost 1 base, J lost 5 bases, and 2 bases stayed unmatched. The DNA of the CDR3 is TGTGCCAGCAGCGTATTGACAGGGGGAGATACGCAGTATTTT. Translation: CASSVLTGGDTQYF.